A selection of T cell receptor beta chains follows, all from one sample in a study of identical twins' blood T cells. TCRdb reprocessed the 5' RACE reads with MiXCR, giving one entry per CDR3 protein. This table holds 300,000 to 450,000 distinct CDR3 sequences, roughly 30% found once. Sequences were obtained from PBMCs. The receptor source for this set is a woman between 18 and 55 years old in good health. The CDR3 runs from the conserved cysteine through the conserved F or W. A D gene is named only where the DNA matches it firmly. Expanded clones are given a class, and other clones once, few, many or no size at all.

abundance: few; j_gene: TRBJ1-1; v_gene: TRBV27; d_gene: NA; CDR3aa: CASSPSDSLTEAFF; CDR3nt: TGTGCCAGCAGTCCGTCGGACAGCCTCACTGAAGCTTTCTTT
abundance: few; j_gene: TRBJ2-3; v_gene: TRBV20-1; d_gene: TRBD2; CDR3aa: CSARSLAANTDTQYF; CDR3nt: TGCAGTGCTAGGTCTCTAGCGGCCAACACAGATACGCAGTATTTT
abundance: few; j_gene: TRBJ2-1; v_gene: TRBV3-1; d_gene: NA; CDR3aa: CASSPSRSEQFF; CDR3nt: TGTGCCAGCAGCCCCAGTCGGAGTGAGCAGTTCTTC
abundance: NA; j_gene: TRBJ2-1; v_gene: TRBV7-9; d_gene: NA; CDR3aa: CATKGGISYNEQFF; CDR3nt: TGTGCCACAAAAGGGGGGATTTCCTACAATGAGCAGTTCTTC
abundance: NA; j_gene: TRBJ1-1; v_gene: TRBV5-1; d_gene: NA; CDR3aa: CASSFRTLNTEAFF; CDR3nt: TGCGCCAGCAGCTTCCGCACCCTGAACACTGAAGCTTTCTTT
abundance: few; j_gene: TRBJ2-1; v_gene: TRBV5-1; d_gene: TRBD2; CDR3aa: CASSSKTSGSYEQFF; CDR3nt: TGCGCCAGCAGCTCCAAGACTAGCGGGAGCTATGAGCAGTTCTTC
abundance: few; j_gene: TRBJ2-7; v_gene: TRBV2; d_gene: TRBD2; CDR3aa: CASSVLSGGSYEQYF; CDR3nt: TGTGCCAGCAGTGTCCTTAGCGGGGGATCCTACGAGCAGTACTTC
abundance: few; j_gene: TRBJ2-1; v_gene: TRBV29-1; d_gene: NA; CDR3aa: CSVEGGALNNEQFF; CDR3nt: TGCAGCGTTGAAGGGGGGGCCCTAAACAATGAGCAGTTCTTC
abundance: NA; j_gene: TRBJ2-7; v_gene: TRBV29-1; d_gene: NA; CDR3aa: CSVEGDWSSYEQYF; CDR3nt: TGCAGCGTTGAGGGGGACTGGAGCTCCTACGAGCAGTACTTC
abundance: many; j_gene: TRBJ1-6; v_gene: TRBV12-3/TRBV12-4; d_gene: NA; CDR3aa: CASSLQGANSPLHF; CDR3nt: TGTGCCAGCAGTTTACAGGGAGCTAATTCACCCCTCCACTTT
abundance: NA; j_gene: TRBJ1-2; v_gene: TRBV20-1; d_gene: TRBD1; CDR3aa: CSARDFGTGTGYTF; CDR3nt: TGCAGTGCTAGAGATTTTGGGACAGGCACTGGCTACACCTTC
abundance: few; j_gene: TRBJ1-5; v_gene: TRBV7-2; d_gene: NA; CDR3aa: CASTTNVNQPQHF; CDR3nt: TGTGCCAGCACCACAAATGTGAATCAGCCCCAGCATTTT
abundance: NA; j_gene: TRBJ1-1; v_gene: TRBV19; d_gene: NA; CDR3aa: CASSIDSPNTEAFF; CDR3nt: TGTGCCAGTAGTATAGACAGCCCGAACACTGAAGCTTTCTTT
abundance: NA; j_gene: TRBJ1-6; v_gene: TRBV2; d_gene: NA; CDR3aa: CASSPREQGNSPLHF; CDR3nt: TGTGCCAGCAGCCCAAGAGAGCAGGGGAATTCACCCCTCCACTTT
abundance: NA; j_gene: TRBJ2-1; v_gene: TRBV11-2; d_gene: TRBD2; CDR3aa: CASGILAGVYNEQFF; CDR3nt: TGTGCCAGCGGAATTCTAGCGGGGGTCTACAATGAGCAGTTCTTC
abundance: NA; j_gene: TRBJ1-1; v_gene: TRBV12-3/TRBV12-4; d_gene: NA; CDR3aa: CASRIQVNTEAFF; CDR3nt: TGCGCCAGCAGAATACAGGTGAACACTGAAGCTTTCTTT
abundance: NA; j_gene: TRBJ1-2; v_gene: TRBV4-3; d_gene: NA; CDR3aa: CASSQQYGGYTF; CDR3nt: TGCGCCAGCAGCCAACAATACGGAGGCTACACCTTC
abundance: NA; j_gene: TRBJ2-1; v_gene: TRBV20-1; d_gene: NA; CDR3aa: CSASPLGRSYNEQFF; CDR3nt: TGCAGTGCTAGCCCCCTGGGGCGGAGTTACAATGAGCAGTTCTTC
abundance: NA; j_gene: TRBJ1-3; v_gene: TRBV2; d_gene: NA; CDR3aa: CASSEGGARSGNTIYF; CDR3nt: TGTGCCAGCAGTGAAGGGGGTGCTAGATCTGGAAACACCATATATTTT
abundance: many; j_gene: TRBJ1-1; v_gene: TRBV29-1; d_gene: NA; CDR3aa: CSVEEGSNTEAFF; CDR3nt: TGCAGCGTTGAAGAGGGATCAAACACTGAAGCTTTCTTT
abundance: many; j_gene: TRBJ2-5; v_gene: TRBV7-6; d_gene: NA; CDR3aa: CASSLFQGQETQYF; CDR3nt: TGTGCCAGCAGCTTATTCCAGGGCCAAGAGACCCAGTACTTC
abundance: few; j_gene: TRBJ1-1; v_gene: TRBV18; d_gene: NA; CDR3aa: CASSPANLAEAFF; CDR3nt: TGTGCCAGCTCACCTGCCAACCTGGCTGAAGCTTTCTTT
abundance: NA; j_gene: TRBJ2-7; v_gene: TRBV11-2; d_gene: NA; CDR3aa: CASSSEGAPTYEQYF; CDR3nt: TGTGCCAGCAGTTCCGAGGGAGCACCTACCTACGAGCAGTACTTC
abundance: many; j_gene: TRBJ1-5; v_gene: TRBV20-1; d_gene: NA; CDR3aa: CSATSGQINQPQHF; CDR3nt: TGCAGTGCTACTTCGGGACAAATCAATCAGCCCCAGCATTTT
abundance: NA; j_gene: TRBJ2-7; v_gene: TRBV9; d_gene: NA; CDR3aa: CASSVESSYEQYF; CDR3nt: TGTGCCAGCAGCGTAGAAAGCTCCTACGAGCAGTACTTC
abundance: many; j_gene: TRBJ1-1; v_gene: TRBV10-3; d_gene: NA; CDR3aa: CAIRDEIGKTEAFF; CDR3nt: TGTGCCATCAGGGATGAAATTGGAAAGACTGAAGCTTTCTTT
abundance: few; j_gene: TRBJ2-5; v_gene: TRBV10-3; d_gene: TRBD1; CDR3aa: CAISQTGSAGLVETQYF; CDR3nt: TGTGCCATCAGTCAGACAGGGTCGGCCGGTTTAGTTGAGACCCAGTACTTC
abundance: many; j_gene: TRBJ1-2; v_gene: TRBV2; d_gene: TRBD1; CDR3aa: CASKGGFYGYTF; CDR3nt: TGTGCCAGCAAAGGGGGCTTCTATGGCTACACCTTC